What follows are 21 T cell receptor beta chains derived from one specimen sequenced in a study of shared clonotypes between healthy human individuals. Generated by immunoSEQ multiplex PCR, the TCRdb table keeps only in-frame clones and is missing some. Of millions of clones listed, more than 80% were seen once; the top ten hold roughly 0.13%. Sequenced: naive CD4+ T cells sorted from blood. Subset meaning: CD45RA+ positively selected. The receptors derive from a man aged 18 to 35 in good health.

This clone was seen just once. This chain joins TRBV2 and TRBJ2-7, with a weak D call TRBD1 (5 bases). The ends were cut back, 6 bases at V and 2 bases at J, with 11 bases in the middle. Germline V gives CDR1 SNHLY, CDR2 FYNNEI. The CDR3 is 13 residues long. The CDR3 is CASSPDTAYEQYF. CDR3 sequence (DNA): TGTGCCAGCAGCCCGGACACAGCCTACGAGCAGTACTTC. The whole variable domain, remainder taken from reference TRBV2 and TRBJ2-7, is EPEVTQTPSHQVTQMGQEVILRCVPISNHLYFYWYRQILGQKVEFLVSFYNNEISEKSEIFDDQFSVERPDGSNFTLKIRSTKLEDSAMYFCASSPDTAYEQYFGPGTRLTVT.

V and J are TRBV7-9 and TRBJ1-1; 8 bases are shared with TRBD1. Trimming removed 5 bases from V and 5 bases from J; junction bases left unmatched: 7. Per the germline V gene, CDR1 is SEHNR and CDR2 is FQNEAQ (reference sequence). The CDR3 length is 14 residues. CDR3 sequence reads: CASSVTGVETEAFF. CDR3 DNA sequence: TGTGCCAGCAGCGTGACAGGGGTGGAGACTGAAGCTTTCTTT.

This clone was picked up a small number of times. V is TRBV5-4 and J is TRBJ1-6; 10 bases are a match to TRBD1. CDR1 and CDR2 (germline): SGHNT, YYREEE (reference sequence). The J segment lost 14 bases and the V segment lost 1 base, leaving 6 bases of the junction unmatched. The CDR3 has 14 amino acids. The CDR3 nucleotides are TGTGCCAGCAGCTTGCCGGGACAGGGGTCAGCCCTCCACTTT. The encoded protein is CASSLPGQGSALHF.

Regarding this clone: This same CDR3 is encoded by further DNA sequences in the sample. The chain carries TRBV4-1 and TRBJ1-2, with 7 nucleotides matching TRBD1. The V gene end was trimmed by 1 base and the J gene end by 7 bases; junction bases not matched to a gene: 3. CDR3 length: 13 residues. Germline CDR1 and CDR2: MGHRA and YSYEKL. The CDR3 region is CASSQGTGAGYTF. The CDR3 DNA sequence: TGCGCCAGCAGCCAAGGAACAGGGGCTGGCTACACCTTC.

The rearrangement joins TRBV4-1 to TRBJ2-7, with D possibly TRBD2 on 5 matching bases. The CDR3 consists of 15 residues. Germline V lookup: CDR1 MGHRA, CDR2 YSYEKL. Trimming pared 2 bases from V and 2 bases from J, leaving 13 bases between. CDR3 amino acids: CASSQSVTRAYEQYF. CDR3 coding DNA: TGCGCCAGCAGCCAAAGCGTAACTAGGGCCTACGAGCAGTACTTC.

V and J are TRBV5-1 and TRBJ2-1; 10 positions match TRBD2. J lost 8 bases, V lost 1 base, and 6 bases had no gene match. The length of the CDR3 is 15 residues. Germline V lookup: CDR1 SGHRS, CDR2 YFSETQ. The CDR3 DNA sequence: TGCGCCAGCAGCTTGAGGACTAGCGGCCTCGATGAGCAGTTCTTC. Translated, it gives CASSLRTSGLDEQFF. Full variable domain (missing parts from reference TRBV5-1 and TRBJ2-1): KAGVTQTPRYLIKTRGQQVTLSCSPISGHRSVSWYQQTPGQGLQFLFEYFSETQRNKGNFPGRFSGRQFSNSRSEMNVSTLELGDSALYLCASSLRTSGLDEQFFGPGTRLTVL.

The chain combines TRBV5-1 with TRBJ2-3; D uncertain. This CDR3 has 15 residues. V shed 0 bases and J shed 2 bases, with 10 bases lying between them. Germline lookup yields CDR1 SGHRS and CDR2 YFSETQ. CDR3 sequence: CASSLEGRTTDTQYF. The CDR3 DNA is TGCGCCAGCAGCTTGGAAGGGCGGACCACAGATACGCAGTATTTT.

The rearrangement uses TRBV7-2 and TRBJ2-1, with 14 nucleotides matching TRBD2. The J segment lost 6 bases and the V segment lost 5 bases, leaving 6 bases of the junction unmatched. CDR3 length: 16 residues. In germline, CDR1 is SGHTA, CDR2 FQGNSA. CDR3 residues: CASSRGLAGGSNEQFF. In DNA, the CDR3 is TGTGCCAGCAGCCGAGGACTAGCGGGAGGTAGCAATGAGCAGTTCTTC.

Points on this clone: A junction boundary mismatches the germline segment, possibly from a read error. The genes are TRBV7-7 and TRBJ2-2; D not certain. This CDR3 comprises 13 residues. Germline CDR1 is SSHAT and CDR2 is FNYEAQ (reference sequence). The CDR3 loop reads CASSSGNTGELFF. For the CDR3, the DNA is TGTGCTAGCAGCTCAGGGAACACCGGGGAGCTGTTTTTT.

This sequence joins TRBV19 and TRBJ2-7; 8 bases are a match to TRBD1. Germline lookup yields CDR1 LNHDA and CDR2 SQIVND (reference sequence). V shed 1 base and J 3 bases; nucleotides not matched to a gene: 2. This CDR3 is built from 14 residues. Written as DNA, the CDR3 is TGTGCCAGTAGTATAGCACAGGGGGGCTACGAGCAGTACTTC. It yields the protein CASSIAQGGYEQYF.

Details on this clone: The same CDR3 is also encoded by other DNA sequences in this sample. The rearrangement links TRBV19 to TRBJ1-1; D gene unclear. Trimming cost V 4 bases and J 1 base, with 7 bases left between them. This CDR3 contains 13 residues. Germline values: CDR1 LNHDA, CDR2 SQIVND (reference sequence). CDR3 DNA: TGTGCCAGTAGTAAGAGTGGGAACACTGAAGCTTTCTTT. Its protein product is CASSKSGNTEAFF.

V and J are TRBV14 and TRBJ1-1, with unresolved D. The V and J ends lost 4 bases and 2 bases respectively, with 8 bases between them. CDR3 length: 13 amino acids. Germline assignment: CDR1 SGHDN and CDR2 FVKESK. The CDR3 sequence is CASSLRINTEAFF. CDR3 nucleotide sequence: TGTGCCAGCAGCCTTCGGATCAACACTGAAGCTTTCTTT.

The chain recombines TRBV20-1 with TRBJ1-2; no clear D. Per germline, CDR1 DFQATT and CDR2 SNEGSKA (reference sequence). The length of the CDR3 is 11 residues. V dropped 7 bases and J dropped 7 bases, with 13 bases sitting between them. CDR3 nucleotide sequence: TGCAGTGAATACGGGGTTCCTGGCTACACCTTC. Translated: CSEYGVPGYTF.

On this clone itself: The sample contains more than one DNA sequence encoding this CDR3. The chain links TRBV7-9 to TRBJ2-5; D might be TRBD2 (6 bases). V gave up 2 bases and J gave up 2 bases, with 15 bases separating them. Germline CDR1 is SEHNR and CDR2 is FQNEAQ (reference sequence). The CDR3 spans 16 residues. The CDR3 DNA is TGTGCCAGCAGCTTACAATTAGCGGATCTACAAGAGACCCAGTACTTC. This sequence encodes CASSLQLADLQETQYF.

The chain recombines TRBV10-3 with TRBJ2-1; 11 bases fit TRBD2. The CDR3 loop spans 15 amino acids. The germline V gene has CDR1 ENHRY and CDR2 SYGVKD. After removal of 6 bases from V and 7 bases from J, the junction contained 8 bases not matched to a gene. The CDR3 sequence is CAIRTTSGGENEQFF. The DNA of the CDR3 is TGTGCCATCAGGACAACTAGCGGGGGTGAGAATGAGCAGTTCTTC.

This clone has just one count. The chain employs TRBV6-4 and TRBJ1-6; D call uncertain. V shed 6 bases and J shed 0 bases, with 9 bases lying between them. Germline V gene data show CDR1 as MRHNA and CDR2 as SNTAGT. The CDR3 has 15 residues. CDR3 bases: TGTGCCAGCAGGGAAGGAGTCTCCTATAATTCACCCCTCCACTTT. It specifies CASREGVSYNSPLHF.

The rearrangement joins TRBV10-1 to TRBJ2-1, with 7 bases identical to TRBD2. The CDR3 length is 14 residues. Germline V gives CDR1 WNHNN, CDR2 SYGVQD (reference sequence). Losses at the gene ends were 7 bases for V and 4 bases for J; bases not matched to a gene: 7. CDR3 coding DNA: TGCGCCAGCATCCAAGGGAGGGTGTACAATGAGCAGTTCTTC. This sequence encodes CASIQGRVYNEQFF.

This clone was observed a single time. Other DNA variants within this sample encode the same CDR3. This chain links TRBV4-1 with TRBJ1-6; D gene uncertain. The CDR3 length is 15 residues. V lost 1 base and J lost 5, with 9 bases in between. CDR1 and CDR2 from the germline V gene are MGHRA and YSYEKL. The CDR3 reads CASSQGQVDNSPLHF. CDR3 sequence (DNA): TGCGCCAGCAGCCAAGGCCAAGTCGATAATTCACCCCTCCACTTT.

The rearrangement uses TRBV12-5 and TRBJ2-7, with 8 positions matching TRBD1. There are 11 residues in the CDR3. Germline V gene lookup returns CDR1 LGHNT and CDR2 FRNRAP. V was pared by 5 bases and J by 11 bases, with 5 bases of the junction left unmatched. The CDR3 loop is CASGESTGEYF. The CDR3 coding sequence is TGTGCTAGTGGTGAGTCGACAGGGGAGTACTTC. The full variable domain, with the rest looked up from reference TRBV12-5 and TRBJ2-7, is DARVTQTPRHKVTEMGQEVTMRCQPILGHNTVFWYRQTMMQGLELLAYFRNRAPLDDSGMPKDRFSAEMPDATLATLKIQPSEPRDSAVYFCASGESTGEYFGPGTRLTVT.

J is TRBJ2-3 and V is TRBV4-1; 9 nucleotides align to TRBD1. The CDR3 length is 15 residues. Per germline, CDR1 MGHRA and CDR2 YSYEKL. Losses at the gene ends were 3 bases for V and 1 base for J; bases not matched to a gene: 2. The CDR3, as DNA: TGCGCCAGCAGCCACCGACAGGGGGGCACAGATACGCAGTATTTT. Translation gives CASSHRQGGTDTQYF.

The chain has TRBV7-9 and TRBJ1-3, with TRBD1 identical over 9 bases. Germline-derived CDR1 and CDR2 are SEHNR and FQNEAQ (reference sequence). This CDR3 has 15 amino acids. After removal of 4 bases from V and 6 bases from J, the junction contained 7 bases not matched to a gene. The CDR3 DNA reads as TGTGCCAGCAGCTCCCGGACAGGGGAAGCAAACACCATATATTTT. Translated, it gives CASSSRTGEANTIYF.